This T cell receptor beta chain is from a study of T cell changes during pregnancy in multiple sclerosis. J was trimmed by 1 base and V by 3 bases; bases with no gene match: 6. The CDR3 has 15 residues. The germline V gene encodes CDR1 SGHDT and CDR2 YYEEEE. Assay used: immunoSEQ multiplex PCR; TCRdb lists only in-frame clones, some missing. The profile shows approximately 44,000 clones, 75% to 95% of them singletons. This clone was counted a single time. The chain recombines TRBV5-6 with TRBJ2-7; TRBD2 agrees at 8 bases. The input for sequencing was CD4+ T cells from peripheral blood mononuclear cells, taken in the second trimester of pregnancy. The sequence derives from a female donor in good health, enrolled as a control in a pregnancy study. Here the CDR3 reads CASSSGLGQSYEQYF. The CDR3 region has the DNA TGTGCCAGCAGCTCGGGACTAGGACAGTCCTACGAGCAGTACTTC.